Sequencing of this T cell receptor beta chain was carried out in a study of blood T cell repertoires in COVID-19. Whole-study context: The origin of the acute and convalescent COVID-19 samples was the United States, Italy and Spain.

This table comes from immunoSEQ multiplex PCR, and its TCRdb copy is limited to in-frame clones, with some not included. The data show about 190,000 clones, approximately 84% seen once. Source material: peripheral blood. This TCR came from a woman aged 70-85 years with active or convalescent COVID-19.

In DNA, the CDR3 is TGTGCCAGCTCACCGGACAGCCTGCTATCCTATAATTCACCCCTCCACTTT. It is translated as CASSPDSLLSYNSPLHF. The chain couples TRBV18 to TRBJ1-6; D is possibly TRBD1 (6 bases). This CDR3 is 17 amino acids long. Trimming took 3 bases from V and 1 from J, leaving 13 bases between them. CDR1 and CDR2 (germline): KGHSH, LQKENI.